These 32 T cell receptor beta chains were all obtained from the same sample, sequenced in a study of blood T cell repertoires in COVID-19. Generated by immunoSEQ multiplex PCR, the TCRdb table keeps only in-frame clones and is missing some. The sample gives 200,000 to 250,000 clones, 90% to 95% of which show up once; 0.95% to 1.5% is in the top ten. The sequencing input was peripheral blood. The receptors here all came from a man aged 25 to 40 with acute or convalescent COVID-19.

This clone was observed once. The V gene is TRBV15, the J gene TRBJ1-1; TRBD1 aligns across 9 bases. Germline CDR1 reads LNHNV; CDR2 reads YYDKDF (reference sequence). This CDR3 region has 15 residues. V lost 1 base to trimming and J lost 4 bases; unmatched junction nucleotides: 4. CDR3 nucleotide sequence: TGTGCCACCAGCAGAGTGACAGGGGGAGGCACTGAAGCTTTCTTT. Translating it yields CATSRVTGGGTEAFF.

The chain is built from TRBV9 and TRBJ2-1; possible D gene TRBD2, 6 bases. Deletions cut 4 bases from V and 3 bases from J, with 17 bases between. The CDR3 spans 16 residues. CDR1 and CDR2 from the germline V gene are SGDLS and YYNGEE. CDR3 bases: TGTGCCAGCAGCCCCCGTGCGGAGGGAGGCTACAATGAGCAGTTCTTC. It specifies CASSPRAEGGYNEQFF.

The chain has TRBV29-1 and TRBJ2-7, with D possibly matching TRBD2 (6 bases). CDR3 size: 11 residues. Germline V gives CDR1 SQVTM, CDR2 ANQGSEA. V was trimmed by 5 bases and J by 4 bases, leaving 9 bases between them. CDR3 amino acids: CSVRTTYEQYF. The CDR3, as DNA: TGCAGCGTTCGGACTACATACGAGCAGTACTTC.

This clone was observed a handful of times. V gene TRBV30 combines with J gene TRBJ1-3; 7 bases match TRBD1. The J segment lost 4 bases and the V segment lost 0 bases, leaving 3 bases of the junction unmatched. From germline, CDR1 is GTSNPN and CDR2 SVGIG (reference sequence). This CDR3 comprises 14 residues. For the CDR3, the DNA is TGTGCCTGGAGTGTACCGGACAGGGGAAACACCATATATTTT. It is translated as CAWSVPDRGNTIYF.

The CDR3 DNA sequence: TGTGCCAGCAGGGGGGGCACAGGGGGCTATCAGCCCCAGCATTTT. This gives the protein CASRGGTGGYQPQHF. This sequence joins TRBV2 and TRBJ1-5, with 9 nucleotides matching TRBD1. Per germline, CDR1 SNHLY and CDR2 FYNNEI. The CDR3 length is 15 residues. Unmatched junction bases numbered 8, after V lost 6 bases and J lost 5 bases.

The V gene is TRBV5-4, the J gene TRBJ2-5, with 8 bases lining up with TRBD2. V gave up 0 bases and J gave up 5 bases; unmatched junction bases: 3. CDR1 is SGHNT and CDR2 is YYREEE in the germline V gene (reference sequence). CDR3 length: 14 amino acids. The CDR3 coding sequence is TGTGCCAGCAGCTTGGAACCGGGGGGGGAGACCCAGTACTTC. It translates to CASSLEPGGETQYF.

The J gene is TRBJ2-3, the V gene TRBV14; a weak D match, TRBD1 (5 bases). Germline V lookup: CDR1 SGHDN, CDR2 FVKESK. CDR3 length: 14 residues. V was pared by 7 bases and J by 4 bases, with 15 bases between. As DNA, the CDR3 is TGTGCCAGCATACCAGGGCTGGAAGCAGATACGCAGTATTTT. This encodes CASIPGLEADTQYF. The variable domain in full, completed from reference TRBV14 and TRBJ2-3, reads EAGVTQFPSHSVIEKGQTVTLRCDPISGHDNLYWYRRVMGKEIKFLLHFVKESKQDESGMPNNRFLAERTGGTYSTLKVQPAELEDSGVYFCASIPGLEADTQYFGPGTRLTVL.

The rearrangement links TRBV12-5 to TRBJ1-5; tentatively, D is TRBD1 (5 bases). V was pared by 5 bases and J by 2 bases, with 7 bases between. From germline, CDR1 is LGHNT and CDR2 FRNRAP. CDR3 length: 13 amino acids. The CDR3 coding sequence is TGTGCTAGTGGTGGACAACGCAATCAGCCCCAGCATTTT. Protein: CASGGQRNQPQHF.

The chain is built from TRBV6-5 and TRBJ1-6; 9 positions agree with TRBD1. The CDR3 is made up of 13 amino acids. Germline CDR1 reads MNHEY; CDR2 reads SVGAGI. The trim removed 7 bases at V and 6 bases at J, leaving 1 base unmatched. CDR3 loop: CASMGQGNSPLHF. The CDR3 bases are TGTGCCAGCATGGGACAGGGTAATTCACCCCTCCACTTT.

The chain uses TRBV5-1 and TRBJ1-2, with 7 bases aligning to TRBD1. Germline V gene data show CDR1 as SGHRS and CDR2 as YFSETQ. The CDR3 length is 15 residues. Trimming removed 3 bases from V and 0 bases from J; junction bases left unmatched: 5. The CDR3 reads CASSSTGLANYGYTF. DNA of the CDR3: TGCGCCAGCAGCTCGACAGGGCTAGCTAACTATGGCTACACCTTC.

This sequence joins TRBV7-2 and TRBJ2-3; 8 bases map to TRBD2. Looked up from germline, CDR1 is SGHTA and CDR2 is FQGNSA. V lost 1 base, J lost 7 bases, and 10 bases stayed unmatched. This CDR3 contains 16 residues. The CDR3 sequence: CASSLVASGPFNTQYF. The CDR3 DNA follows: TGTGCCAGCAGCTTAGTGGCTAGCGGGCCCTTTAATACGCAGTATTTT.

V is TRBV12-3 or TRBV12-4 and J is TRBJ1-5; D gene unclear. The length of the CDR3 is 13 residues. Trimming shortened V by 3 bases and J by 3 bases, and 6 bases separated the two germline ends. CDR3 residues: CASSLGLNQPQHF. CDR3 sequence (DNA): TGTGCCAGCAGTTTGGGCCTCAATCAGCCCCAGCATTTT.

The chain carries TRBV5-1 and TRBJ1-4; D gene unclear. The V end was cut by 0 bases, the J end by 6 bases, with 9 bases between. Germline V gene lookup returns CDR1 SGHRS and CDR2 YFSETQ. The length of the CDR3 is 14 residues. For the CDR3, the DNA is TGCGCCAGCAGCTTGGCCGTGGAGGATGAAAAACTGTTTTTT. As protein: CASSLAVEDEKLFF.

The chain has TRBV27 and TRBJ1-5; 8 nucleotides align to TRBD1. Germline-derived CDR1 and CDR2 are MNHEY and SMNVEV (reference sequence). V shed 11 bases and J 7 bases; nucleotides not matched to a gene: 10. This CDR3 is built from 13 residues. Written as DNA, the CDR3 is TGTGCCCGCGGACAGGGAAGAGCGCAGCCCCAGCATTTT. Protein sequence: CARGQGRAQPQHF.

This clone appeared once. The chain joins TRBV6-5 to TRBJ2-7; TRBD2 agrees at 12 bases. Per the germline V gene, CDR1 is MNHEY and CDR2 is SVGAGI. J was trimmed by 2 bases and V by 4 bases; bases with no gene match: 6. The CDR3 length is 16 residues. CDR3 protein: CASSSPTSGGTYEQYF. CDR3 bases: TGTGCCAGCAGTTCGCCGACTAGCGGGGGTACCTACGAGCAGTACTTC.

V gene TRBV27 combines with J gene TRBJ2-1; D is unresolved. The CDR3 length is 16 residues. CDR1 is MNHEY, CDR2 SMNVEV, per germline (reference sequence). With 2 bases removed from V and 7 bases from J, the gap between germline ends came to 18 bases. Here the CDR3 DNA reads TGTGCCAGCAGTTTAGTCGCGGATCCACCAGCTAATGAGCAGTTCTTC. This codes for CASSLVADPPANEQFF.

This chain uses TRBV6-4 with TRBJ2-3; a possible D gene is TRBD2 (5 bases). The CDR3 contains 15 residues. The ends were cut back, 5 bases at V and 0 bases at J, with 12 bases in the middle. The germline V gene encodes CDR1 MRHNA and CDR2 SNTAGT. CDR3 protein: CASSSEGLSTDTQYF. DNA of the CDR3: TGTGCCAGCAGTTCTGAGGGCCTGAGCACAGATACGCAGTATTTT.

The chain recombines TRBV12-3 or TRBV12-4 with TRBJ2-5; D gene uncertain. Trimming took off 5 bases at V and 5 bases at J, with 12 bases between the two ends. This CDR3 comprises 13 residues. DNA for the CDR3: TGTGCCAGCAGTCCTTGGAGAAGTGAGACCCAGTACTTC. This gives the protein CASSPWRSETQYF.

In its sample, this clone was seen once. Other DNA sequences in this sample translate to the same CDR3. The chain joins TRBV3-1 (or the pseudogene TRBV3-2) to TRBJ1-2; D gene ambiguous. Trimming took off 3 bases at V and 5 bases at J, with 4 bases between the two ends. Germline V gene lookup returns CDR1 LGHDT and CDR2 YNNKEL (reference sequence). CDR3 length: 11 amino acids. This CDR3 is CASSHLYGYTF. CDR3 bases: TGTGCCAGCAGCCACCTATATGGCTACACCTTC.

In this sample, this clone turned up once. The CDR3 sequence: CASKGTTGGQFNTEAFF. CDR3 DNA: TGTGCCAGCAAGGGGACGACGGGGGGACAATTCAACACTGAAGCTTTCTTT. The chain uses TRBV19 and TRBJ1-1; the D gene is possibly TRBD1 (6 bases). V was cut by 9 bases and J by 2 bases, with 25 bases left in between. The length of the CDR3 is 17 residues. Germline CDR1 and CDR2: LNHDA and SQIVND (reference sequence). Drawing the rest from reference TRBV19 and TRBJ1-1, the complete variable domain is DGGITQSPKYLFRKEGQNVTLSCEQNLNHDAMYWYRQDPGQGLRLIYYSQIVNDFQKGDIAEGYSVSREKKESFPLTVTSAQKNPTAFYLCASKGTTGGQFNTEAFFGQGTRLTVV.

V and J are TRBV11-3 and TRBJ2-2, with 7 bases lining up with TRBD2. J gave up 3 bases and V 5 bases, and 12 bases lay outside the gene matches. The CDR3 is made up of 17 amino acids. From germline, CDR1 is SGHNT and CDR2 YENEEA. The chain's CDR3 is CASSADLAGVYTGELFF. The CDR3 coding sequence is TGTGCCAGCAGCGCCGATCTGGCGGGGGTGTACACCGGGGAGCTGTTTTTT.

V and J are TRBV30 and TRBJ2-1; the D gene is possibly TRBD2 (6 bases). This CDR3 has 12 residues. The V gene lost 4 bases and the J gene lost 3 bases, with 7 bases spanning the gap. Germline values: CDR1 GTSNPN, CDR2 SVGIG (reference sequence). DNA for the CDR3: TGTGCCTGGAAGGACTACTACAATGAGCAGTTCTTC. Protein sequence: CAWKDYYNEQFF.

V usage is TRBV5-1 and J usage is TRBJ2-7; D perhaps matches TRBD1 (6 bases). Germline CDR1 SGHRS, CDR2 YFSETQ. The V and J ends lost 3 bases and 2 bases respectively, with 15 bases between them. The CDR3 length is 15 residues. Here the CDR3 DNA reads TGCGCCAGCAGCTCACAGGGTTCCCCAGCCTACGAGCAGTACTTC. Protein sequence: CASSSQGSPAYEQYF.

The chain carries TRBV20-1 and TRBJ1-6; D is unclear. This CDR3 spans 15 amino acids. Trimming took off 3 bases at V and 12 bases at J, with 21 bases between the two ends. CDR1 is DFQATT and CDR2 is SNEGSKA in the germline V gene (reference sequence). The CDR3 is CSASLFGVDVKPLHF. DNA for the CDR3: TGCAGTGCTAGTCTCTTCGGGGTGGATGTTAAACCCCTCCACTTT.

J is TRBJ2-1 and V is TRBV4-1; D not resolved. V was cut by 0 bases and J by 2 bases, with 8 bases left in between. CDR3 size: 15 residues. Per the germline V gene, CDR1 is MGHRA and CDR2 is YSYEKL. The CDR3 protein is CASSQDRPAYNEQFF. CDR3 coding DNA: TGCGCCAGCAGCCAAGATCGCCCAGCCTACAATGAGCAGTTCTTC.

The chain links TRBV19 to TRBJ1-2; possibly TRBD1 for D (5 bases). The V end was cut by 10 bases, the J end by 4 bases, with 13 bases between. Germline loops: CDR1 LNHDA, CDR2 SQIVND (reference sequence). The CDR3 has 12 amino acids. Here the CDR3 DNA reads TGTGCCACCAAAGGTGACAGCTATGGCTACACCTTC. Translated: CATKGDSYGYTF.

The chain carries TRBV3-1 (or the pseudogene TRBV3-2) and TRBJ2-5; D is possibly TRBD2 (5 bases). V lost 0 bases to trimming and J lost 5 bases, with 7 bases between them. Germline-derived CDR1 and CDR2 are LGHDT and YNNKEL (reference sequence). The CDR3 is 13 amino acids. In nucleotides, the CDR3 is TGTGCCAGCAGCCAAGAGAAGCGGGAGACCCAGTACTTC. This gives the protein CASSQEKRETQYF.

This chain uses TRBV6-5 with TRBJ2-5, with TRBD2 matching 11 bases. This CDR3 spans 15 amino acids. Per germline, CDR1 MNHEY and CDR2 SVGAGI. J lost 3 bases, V lost 5 bases, and 5 bases had no gene match. CDR3 coding DNA: TGTGCCAGCAGTCCGGGACTAGCGGTAAAAGAGACCCAGTACTTC. It yields the protein CASSPGLAVKETQYF.

The CDR3 DNA reads TGTGCCAGCAGTTCCCCGACAGGGGTAAACACCGGGGAGCTGTTTTTT. Translation: CASSSPTGVNTGELFF. The V and J genes are TRBV6-6 and TRBJ2-2; TRBD1 matches 8 bases. Germline V gene data show CDR1 as MNHNY and CDR2 as SVGAGI (reference sequence). V trimming: 4 bases; J trimming: 2 bases; junction bases outside the gene matches: 6. This CDR3 has 16 amino acids.

The genes are TRBV6-4 and TRBJ2-1; 9 bases map to TRBD2. Germline V gene sequence: CDR1 MRHNA, CDR2 SNTAGT. The V gene end was trimmed by 3 bases and the J gene end by 6 bases; junction bases not matched to a gene: 9. CDR3 size: 16 residues. CDR3: CASSDASGGHPNEQFF. CDR3 sequence (DNA): TGTGCCAGCAGTGATGCGAGCGGGGGGCACCCCAATGAGCAGTTCTTC.

This sequence joins TRBV7-9 and TRBJ2-6; 7 bases are shared with TRBD1. The CDR3 contains 16 residues. CDR1 is SEHNR and CDR2 is FQNEAQ in the germline V gene (reference sequence). Trimming removed 3 bases from V and 0 bases from J; junction bases left unmatched: 2. CDR3 protein: CASSLGQLSGANVLTF. CDR3 sequence (DNA): TGTGCCAGCAGCTTGGGACAGCTCTCTGGGGCCAACGTCCTGACTTTC.

The chain recombines TRBV9 with TRBJ2-2; tentative D call: TRBD2 (7 bases). Trimming stripped 4 bases from V and 3 bases from J, with 13 bases between. The CDR3 has 15 amino acids. CDR1 is SGDLS and CDR2 is YYNGEE in the germline V gene. The CDR3 nucleotides are TGTGCCAGCAGCTCTACAGGGAGGGACACCGGGGAGCTGTTTTTT. It specifies CASSSTGRDTGELFF.